The clone carrying this T cell receptor (beta chain) was detected a few times. The antigen is unknown. The PCR used 60 Vbeta and 13 Jbeta primers. TCRdb keeps only in-frame clones here, not all; method: immunoSEQ multiplex PCR. The sample includes 95,000 to 150,000 clones, approximately 72% of them seen just once. This sample was included in a study of cytomegalovirus exposure and HLA in healthy donors. Study information: Drawn from HLA-typed donors, tens of millions of unique TCRs were held in an early data release. Of a few hundred genotyped donors, roughly 81% grouped in the Caucasian-associated ancestry cluster.

Overall study findings and caveats: The study put 160 or so TCR beta chains on its list as cytomegalovirus-associated.

Donors sampled were nominally healthy, though unrecorded immune exposures were likely. Germline V gives CDR1 SGHDT, CDR2 YYEEEE. CDR3 length: 16 amino acids. Trimming pared 0 bases from V and 0 bases from J, leaving 10 bases between. The sequencing sample was made of PBMCs. The TCR was taken from a man aged 18 to 29 in good health and CMV-seronegative. V is TRBV5-6 and J is TRBJ1-5; perhaps TRBD1 as D (5 bases). The CDR3 spells CASSLGGGVSNQPQHF. DNA of the CDR3: TGTGCCAGCAGCTTGGGGGGGGGAGTTAGCAATCAGCCCCAGCATTTT.